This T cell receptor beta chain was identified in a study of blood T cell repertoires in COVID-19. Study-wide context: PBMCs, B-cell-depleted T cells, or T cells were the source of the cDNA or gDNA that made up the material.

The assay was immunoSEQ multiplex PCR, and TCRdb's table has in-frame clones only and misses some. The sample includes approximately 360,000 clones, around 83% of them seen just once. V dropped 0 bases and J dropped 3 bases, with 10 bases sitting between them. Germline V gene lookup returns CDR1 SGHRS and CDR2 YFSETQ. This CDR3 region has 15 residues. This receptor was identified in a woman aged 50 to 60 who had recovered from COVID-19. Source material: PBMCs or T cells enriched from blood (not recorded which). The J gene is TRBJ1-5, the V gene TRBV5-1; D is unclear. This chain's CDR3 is CASSLVGAYNQPQHF. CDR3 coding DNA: TGCGCCAGCAGCTTGGTCGGAGCTTACAATCAGCCCCAGCATTTT. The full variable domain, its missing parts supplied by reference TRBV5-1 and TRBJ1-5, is KAGVTQTPRYLIKTRGQQVTLSCSPISGHRSVSWYQQTPGQGLQFLFEYFSETQRNKGNFPGRFSGRQFSNSRSEMNVSTLELGDSALYLCASSLVGAYNQPQHFGDGTRLSIL.